Detailed here is one T cell receptor (beta chain). Its antigen is not known. This sample stems from a study of cytomegalovirus exposure and HLA in healthy donors. Findings of the study overall: In a later analysis, TCR beta V- and J-gene trimming showed a link to a missense DCLRE1C variant. The CMV antigen specificity of a few CMV-associated chains was confirmed through in vitro analysis.

The PCR had 60 Vbeta and 13 Jbeta primers. As originally analysed: Around 83 million unique TCR beta chains, 9.5 million to 14 million shared, were counted in a later analysis. The assay was immunoSEQ multiplex PCR, and TCRdb's table has in-frame clones only and misses some. V and J calls and clone size are those listed in that table; D and trimming were worked out from the DNA. The listing records approximately 140,000 clones. CDR3 length: 14 amino acids. CDR1 SGHTA and CDR2 FQGTGA come from the germline V gene. Trimming shortened V by 1 base and J by 9 bases, and 10 bases separated the two germline ends.

This TCR derives from a woman between 50 and 59 years old in good health and CMV-seronegative. Source material: PBMCs. The rearrangement joins TRBV7-3 to TRBJ1-6; D possibly corresponds to TRBD1 (6 bases). For the CDR3, the DNA is TGTGCCAGCAGCTTAAAGGGGGACGGTTCACCCCTCCACTTT. Translation: CASSLKGDGSPLHF. The whole variable domain, filled in from reference TRBV7-3 and TRBJ1-6, reads GAGVSQTPSNKVTEKGKYVELRCDPISGHTALYWYRQSLGQGPEFLIYFQGTGAADDSGLPNDRFFAVRPEGSVSTLKIQRTERGDSAVYLCASSLKGDGSPLHFGNGTRLTVT.